The T cell receptor beta chain under discussion was sequenced for a study of Ad26.COV2.S vaccination and SARS-CoV-2 variants. The CDR3 spans 17 residues. The germline V gene encodes CDR1 SGHTA and CDR2 FQGTGA. Between the trimmed V and J ends, which lost 3 bases and 1 base, there was a span of 17 bases. The method was immunoSEQ multiplex PCR; TCRdb's version includes in-frame clones alone and lacks a portion of them. Among 300,000 to 400,000 clones listed, about 88% were seen once. Stated treatment: around 19 received Ad26.COV2.S at low or high dose, single or two shots; about 5 received placebo; per-sample allocation not given. All samples were drawn on day 63, counting from the first vaccine or placebo injection.

The chain has TRBV7-3 and TRBJ2-3, with D maybe TRBD2 (6 bases). The origin of this receptor is a person between 18 and 65 years old who received the Ad26.COV2.S COVID-19 vaccine or a placebo. Sequenced material: peripheral blood, taken in a trial of Ad26.COV2.S vaccine versus placebo. CDR3 nucleotides: TGTGCCAGCAGCTTCGGGGGAGAGCCCTCCCGCACAGATACGCAGTATTTT. Its protein product is CASSFGGEPSRTDTQYF.